The entry below gives a single TCR beta chain sequence along with its context. A few counts support this clone. Its antigen is unknown. The sample holds no much larger clone one base away, and base qualities are not on file. The collaborating institutions used their own protocols to collect whole blood in K2EDTA tubes. Collaborator samples were shipped for TCRbeta analysis as frozen whole blood, isolated PBMCs, or DNA extracted from either sample type. The immunoSEQ Assay, a bias-controlled multiplex PCR, was used to amplify TCRbeta CDR3 regions from genomic DNA. As for the original processing: The number of nucleated cells in each sample was estimated from the amplification of reference gene primers within the assay. Sequence reads were collapsed and filtered to measure the absolute abundance of every unique TCRbeta CDR3 rearrangement. For each sample, productive Simpson clonality was calculated as the square root of Simpson's diversity index across productive rearrangements. TCRdb holds this immuneACCESS table with in-frame rearrangements only. Some clones are missing; in checked studies, unresolved V genes explain under half, and the rest has no known cause. V and J calls and clone size are those listed in that table; D and trimming were worked out from the DNA. Recorded for this sample are about 250,000 clones; around 82% of them occurred a single time. Of the sample, approximately 8.6% falls within the top ten clones.

The data originate from a study of blood T cell repertoires in COVID-19 (dated by TCRdb to the early 2020s). Notes on the research overall: Samples from collaborators originated in the United States, Italy and Spain and spanned both the acute and convalescent phases of COVID-19. The prospective study material was composed of cDNA or gDNA derived from T cells, B-cell-depleted T cells, or PBMCs. Deeply sampled blood TCRbeta repertoires from subjects exposed to, actively infected with, or recovered from COVID-19 were included in the dataset. The repertoires were made available in a free public database intended to serve as a resource for research on the immune response to SARS-CoV-2. The samples were drawn from two sources: the first 160 participants of the ongoing ImmuneRACE study, and 950 to 1,500 subjects contributed by 6 global collaborators. Nearly every sample came with metadata listing a de-identified subject ID, COVID-19 status, age in years and sex. Where available, HLA class I and class II types were taken from metadata supplied by the sample provider and were not determined by assay-based typing. The research as a whole found: The quantity of clinical and demographic metadata differed by source and by participant and was supplied without curation.

CDR1 and CDR2 are drawn from the germline V gene: SNHLY, FYNNEI. The CDR3 runs 13 residues from the cysteine to the phenylalanine. The kept DNA is CDR3 alone, 39 bases in frame from the first base. V is cut by 4 bases and J by 7 bases, and the space between the germline ends is 11 bases. The sequence joins TRBV2 to TRBJ2-4; a tentative D match to TRBD1 spans 7 bases. The sequence derives from a man in his forties with active or convalescent COVID-19. Source material: peripheral blood. The sequenced DNA: TGTGCCAGCAGTGGGCAGGGGGGTAACATTCAGTACTTC. Translated, it gives CASSGQGGNIQYF.